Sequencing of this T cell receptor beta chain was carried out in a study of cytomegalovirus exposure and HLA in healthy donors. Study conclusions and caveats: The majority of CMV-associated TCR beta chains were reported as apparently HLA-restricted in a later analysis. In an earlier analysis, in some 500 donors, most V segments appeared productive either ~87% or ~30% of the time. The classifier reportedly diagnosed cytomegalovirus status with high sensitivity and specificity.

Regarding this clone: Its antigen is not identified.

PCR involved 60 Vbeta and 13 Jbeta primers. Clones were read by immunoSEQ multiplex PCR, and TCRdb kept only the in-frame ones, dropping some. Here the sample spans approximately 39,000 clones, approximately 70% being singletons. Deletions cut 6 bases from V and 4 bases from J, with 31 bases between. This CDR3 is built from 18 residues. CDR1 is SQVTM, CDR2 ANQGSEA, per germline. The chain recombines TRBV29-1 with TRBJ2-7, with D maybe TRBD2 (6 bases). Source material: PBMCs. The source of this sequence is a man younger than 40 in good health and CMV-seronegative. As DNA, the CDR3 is TGCAGCGTGGGGGAGGAAATCGGGCCAAGTTCTCTGTATTACGAGCAGTACTTC. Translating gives CSVGEEIGPSSLYYEQYF.